This TCR beta chain was retrieved from a study of OX40 agonist ivuxolimab in advanced cancers. As for the study in general: Partial responses were seen in three patients, one with hepatocellular carcinoma and two with cutaneous melanoma.

About this clone itself: Its antigen is currently unknown.

Whole-study findings and limits: Clonal expansion was seen in CD4+ and CD8+ blood T cells by week 6 at 0.1 to 3.0 mg/kg. CD4+ T cells averaged fewer expanded clones than CD8+ T cells.

This table comes from immunoSEQ multiplex PCR, and its TCRdb copy is limited to in-frame clones, with some not included. In the table there are fewer than 70,000 clones, around four fifths of which are singletons. Trimming stripped 1 base from V and 0 bases from J, with 11 bases between. From germline, CDR1 is ENHRY and CDR2 SYGVKD. The CDR3 length is 16 residues. Sample: CD4+ or CD8+ T cells sorted from blood, taken in a trial of the OX40 agonist ivuxolimab. The source of this sequence is an adult with an advanced solid tumor such as melanoma, head and neck, liver or kidney cancer. The chain carries TRBV10-3 and TRBJ2-3; perhaps TRBD2 as D (6 bases). CDR3 in amino acids: CAISEFLGGSTDTQYF. CDR3 DNA: TGTGCCATCAGTGAGTTCTTGGGGGGTAGCACAGATACGCAGTATTTT.